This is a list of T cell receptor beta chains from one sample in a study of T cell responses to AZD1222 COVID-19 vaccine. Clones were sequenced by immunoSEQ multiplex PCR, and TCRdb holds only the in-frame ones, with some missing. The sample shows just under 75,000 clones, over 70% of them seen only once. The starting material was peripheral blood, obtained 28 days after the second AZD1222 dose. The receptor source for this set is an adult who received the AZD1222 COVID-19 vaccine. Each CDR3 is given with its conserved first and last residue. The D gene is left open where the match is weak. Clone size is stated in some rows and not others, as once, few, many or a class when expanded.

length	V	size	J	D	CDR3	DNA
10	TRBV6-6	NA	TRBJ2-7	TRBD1	CRDRFYEQYF	TGTAGGGACAGGTTTTACGAGCAGTACTTC
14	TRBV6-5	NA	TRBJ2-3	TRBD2	CASSTGLFTDTQYF	TGTGCCAGCAGTACGGGACTATTCACAGATACGCAGTATTTT
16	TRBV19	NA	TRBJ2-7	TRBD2	CASSIDAQRGSYEQYF	TGTGCCAGTAGTATAGACGCGCAGCGGGGATCCTACGAGCAGTACTTC
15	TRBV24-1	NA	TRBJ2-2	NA	CATSDWREVTGELFF	TGTGCCACCAGTGATTGGAGGGAGGTGACCGGGGAGCTGTTTTTT
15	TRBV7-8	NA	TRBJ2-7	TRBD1	CASRLDRGLPYEQYF	TGTGCCAGCAGGTTGGACAGGGGGCTCCCCTACGAGCAGTACTTC
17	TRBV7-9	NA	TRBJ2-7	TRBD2	CASSGSREGWSSYEQYF	TGTGCCAGCTCAGGGAGCAGGGAGGGTTGGAGCTCCTACGAGCAGTACTTC
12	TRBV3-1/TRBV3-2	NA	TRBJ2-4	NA	CARGVSGNIQYF	TGTGCCAGAGGGGTTAGCGGAAACATTCAGTACTTC
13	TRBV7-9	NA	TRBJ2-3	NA	CASSLTRADTQYF	TGTGCCAGCAGCTTAACTAGGGCAGATACGCAGTATTTT
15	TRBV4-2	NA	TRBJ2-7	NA	CASSQGNAPYYEQYF	TGTGCCAGCAGCCAAGGGAACGCGCCGTACTACGAGCAGTACTTC
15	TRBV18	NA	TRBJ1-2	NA	CASSPRQQKGRGYTF	TGTGCCAGCTCACCACGTCAACAGAAGGGAAGGGGCTACACCTTC
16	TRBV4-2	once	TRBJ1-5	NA	CASSHQDGNSNQPQHF	TGTGCCAGCAGCCACCAGGACGGTAATAGCAATCAGCCCCAGCATTTT
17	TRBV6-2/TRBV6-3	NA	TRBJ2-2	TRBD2	CASSYRHSGRNTGELFF	TGTGCCAGCAGTTACCGTCATAGCGGGAGGAACACCGGGGAGCTGTTTTTT
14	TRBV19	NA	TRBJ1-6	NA	CATTPNGDDSPLHF	TGTGCCACCACCCCAAACGGGGACGATTCACCCCTCCACTTT
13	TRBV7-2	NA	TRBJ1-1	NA	CASSLQANTEAFF	TGTGCCAGCAGCTTGCAAGCGAACACTGAAGCTTTCTTT
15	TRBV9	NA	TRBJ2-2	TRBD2	CASSVVSSGGGELFF	TGTGCCAGCAGCGTAGTGTCTAGCGGCGGTGGGGAGCTGTTTTTT
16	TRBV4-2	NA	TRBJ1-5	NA	CASSPGVVNSNQPQHF	TGTGCCAGCAGCCCTGGAGTTGTTAATAGCAATCAGCCCCAGCATTTT
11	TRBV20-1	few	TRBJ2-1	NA	CSARADGEQFF	TGCAGTGCTAGAGCGGACGGTGAGCAGTTCTTC
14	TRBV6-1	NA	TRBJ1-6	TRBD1	CASSSDRVGSPLHF	TGTGCCAGCAGTTCGGACAGGGTTGGATCACCCCTCCACTTT
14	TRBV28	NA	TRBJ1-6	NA	CASSSYAMEKPLHF	TGTGCCAGCAGTTCCTACGCGATGGAGAAACCCCTCCACTTT
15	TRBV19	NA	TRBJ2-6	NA	CASSITGAGANVLTF	TGTGCCAGTAGTATCACGGGGGCTGGGGCCAACGTCCTGACTTTC
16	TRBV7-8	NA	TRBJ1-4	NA	CASSSRQASTNEKLFF	TGTGCCAGCAGCTCTCGACAGGCCTCAACTAATGAAAAACTGTTTTTT
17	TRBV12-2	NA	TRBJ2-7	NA	CASRTHEMDKFDYEQYF	TGTGCAAGTCGCACGCACGAGATGGACAAATTCGACTACGAGCAGTACTTC
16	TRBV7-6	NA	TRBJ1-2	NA	CASSLFGGYNNYGYTF	TGTGCCAGCAGCTTATTTGGGGGATATAATAACTATGGCTACACCTTC
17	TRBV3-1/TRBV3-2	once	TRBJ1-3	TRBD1	CASSKTGGQSSGNTIYF	TGTGCCAGCAGCAAGACAGGGGGTCAAAGCTCTGGAAACACCATATATTTT
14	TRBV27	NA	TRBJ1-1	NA	CASSLEGPDTEAFF	TGTGCCAGCAGCCTAGAGGGGCCAGACACTGAAGCTTTCTTT
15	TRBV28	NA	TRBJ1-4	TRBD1	CAINPGGEHNEKLFF	TGTGCCATTAACCCAGGGGGCGAACATAATGAAAAACTGTTTTTT
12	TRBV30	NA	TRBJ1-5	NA	CAWSGGFGPQHF	TGTGCCTGGAGTGGAGGGTTTGGGCCCCAGCATTTT
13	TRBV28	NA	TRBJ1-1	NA	CASSRDIYTEAFF	TGTGCCAGCAGCCGGGACATTTACACTGAAGCTTTCTTT
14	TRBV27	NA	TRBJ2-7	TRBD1	CASSRTGSSYEQYF	TGTGCCAGCAGCCGGACAGGGAGCTCCTACGAGCAGTACTTC
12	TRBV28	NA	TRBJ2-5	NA	CASSLSAETQYF	TGTGCCAGCAGTTTATCGGCGGAGACCCAGTACTTC
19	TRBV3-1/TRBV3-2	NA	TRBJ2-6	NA	CASSQVGLGSSAGANVLTF	TGTGCCAGCAGCCAAGTGGGCTTAGGGAGCTCGGCTGGGGCCAACGTCCTGACTTTC
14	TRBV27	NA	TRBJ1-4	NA	CASRPWDINEKLFF	TGTGCCAGCCGACCCTGGGACATTAATGAAAAACTGTTTTTT
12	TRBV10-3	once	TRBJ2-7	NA	CAISQGPYEQYF	TGTGCCATCAGCCAGGGGCCCTACGAGCAGTACTTC
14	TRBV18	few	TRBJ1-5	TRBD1	CASSGTGPNQPQHF	TGTGCCAGCTCGGGGACAGGCCCGAATCAGCCCCAGCATTTT
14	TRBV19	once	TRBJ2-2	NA	CASSISEGVGELFF	TGTGCCAGTAGTATTTCCGAGGGTGTCGGGGAGCTGTTTTTT
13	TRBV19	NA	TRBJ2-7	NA	CASSMVADDEQYF	TGTGCCAGTAGTATGGTGGCAGACGACGAGCAGTACTTC
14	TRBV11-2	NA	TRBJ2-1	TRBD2	CASSSTLAGGEQFF	TGTGCCAGCAGCTCGACACTAGCGGGGGGTGAGCAGTTCTTC
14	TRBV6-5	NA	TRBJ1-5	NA	CASRQAYSNQPQHF	TGTGCCAGCAGACAAGCTTATAGCAATCAGCCCCAGCATTTT
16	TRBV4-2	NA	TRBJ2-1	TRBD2	CASSPRTSGRDNEQFF	TGTGCCAGCAGCCCACGGACTAGCGGGAGGGACAATGAGCAGTTCTTC
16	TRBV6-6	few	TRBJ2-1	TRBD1	CASTTAGQGIHNEQFF	TGTGCCAGCACCACTGCGGGACAGGGGATCCACAATGAGCAGTTCTTC
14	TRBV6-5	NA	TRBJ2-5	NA	CASKPAGTIETQYF	TGTGCCAGCAAACCAGCGGGGACAATAGAGACCCAGTACTTC
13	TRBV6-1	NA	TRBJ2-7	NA	CASTTDEVHEQYF	TGTGCCAGTACGACGGATGAGGTTCACGAGCAGTACTTC
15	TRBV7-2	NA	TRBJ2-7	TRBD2	CASRPSGKRVGEQYF	TGTGCCAGCAGACCTAGCGGGAAACGGGTGGGAGAGCAGTACTTC
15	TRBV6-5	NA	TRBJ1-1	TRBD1	CASRRDRGLNTEAFF	TGTGCCAGCAGAAGGGACAGGGGCCTCAACACTGAAGCTTTCTTT
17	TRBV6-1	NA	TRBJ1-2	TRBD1	CASSAGTGGWVNYGYTF	TGTGCCAGCAGTGCCGGGACAGGGGGCTGGGTTAACTATGGCTACACCTTC
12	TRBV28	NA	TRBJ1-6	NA	CASSFRNSPLHF	TGTGCCAGCAGTTTCCGGAATTCACCCCTCCACTTT
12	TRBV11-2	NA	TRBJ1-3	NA	CASSPSGNTIYF	TGTGCCAGCAGCCCCTCTGGAAACACCATATATTTT
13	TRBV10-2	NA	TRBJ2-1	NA	CASSESLMNEQFF	TGCGCCAGCAGTGAGTCTCTGATGAATGAGCAGTTCTTC
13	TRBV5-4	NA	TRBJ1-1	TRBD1	CASSAAGQGEAFF	TGTGCCAGCAGCGCGGCGGGACAGGGCGAAGCTTTCTTT
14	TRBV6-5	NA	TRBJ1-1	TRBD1	CASSSGTGLTEAFF	TGTGCCAGCAGTTCCGGGACAGGGTTAACTGAAGCTTTCTTT
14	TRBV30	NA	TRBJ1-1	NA	CAWSFRTLGTEAFF	TGTGCCTGGAGTTTCCGGACCCTGGGGACTGAAGCTTTCTTT
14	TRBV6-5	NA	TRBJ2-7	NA	CASSKESGSNEQYF	TGTGCCAGCAGCAAAGAGAGCGGGTCAAACGAGCAGTACTTC
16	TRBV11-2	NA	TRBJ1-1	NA	CASSLGSAGTNAEAFF	TGTGCCAGCAGCTTAGGGTCGGCAGGGACGAACGCTGAAGCTTTCTTT
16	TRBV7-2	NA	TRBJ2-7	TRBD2	CASSAGTSGRGYEQYF	TGTGCCAGCAGTGCTGGGACTAGCGGGAGAGGCTACGAGCAGTACTTC
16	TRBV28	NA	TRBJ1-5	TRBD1	CASSSGQGRPDQPQHF	TGTGCCAGCAGTTCGGGACAGGGTAGGCCCGATCAGCCCCAGCATTTT